Presented here are 3 T cell receptor beta chains from one specimen sequenced in a study of T cells in Graves' hyperthyroidism and ophthalmopathy. Amplified TCR beta CDR3 regions came from RNA transcripts. Initially, a first-round RT-PCR of the TCR CDR3 employed the HTBI primer set. Each CDR3 protein gets one entry after TCRdb re-called the multiplex PCR reads with MiXCR. The repertoire holds around 450,000 distinct CDR3 sequences, with 15% to 18% as singletons. The sequenced sample consisted of blood. Receptor source: a woman aged 18-29 years with Graves' hyperthyroidism.

This clonotype has at least ten counts. CDR3 amino acids: CASSETGVGPYEQYF. The CDR3 coding sequence is TGTGCCAGCAGTGAAACGGGGGTCGGTCCCTACGAGCAGTACTTC. This chain joins TRBV2 and TRBJ2-7, with D tentatively TRBD2 (6 bases). V was cut by 2 bases and J by 2 bases, with 13 bases left in between. CDR1 SNHLY and CDR2 FYNNEI come from the germline V gene. The CDR3 totals 15 residues.

This clonotype came up a few times. V and J are TRBV20-1 and TRBJ2-2; 9 positions match TRBD2. Unmatched junction bases numbered 4, after V lost 2 bases and J lost 3 bases. Germline V CDR1 and CDR2: DFQATT, SNEGSKA (reference sequence). The CDR3 consists of 15 residues. The CDR3 DNA is TGCAGTGCTAGACCGACTAGCGGCTACACCGGGGAGCTGTTTTTT. This codes for CSARPTSGYTGELFF.

This clonotype was found many times. The chain combines TRBV12-3 or TRBV12-4 with TRBJ2-7, with D tentatively TRBD1 or TRBD2 (5 bases each). The CDR3 length is 16 residues. V was shortened by 0 bases and J by 0 bases, with 12 bases between the two germline ends. The CDR3 DNA sequence: TGTGCCAGCAGTTTAGCGGGAGCCAGGGTCTCCTACGAGCAGTACTTC. Its translation: CASSLAGARVSYEQYF.